Listed below are T cell receptor beta chains from one sample, sequenced in a study of graft-versus-host responses after intestinal transplantation. Repertoires were generated with immunoSEQ multiplex PCR, while TCRdb's copy carries only in-frame clones and drops some. The data hold a few thousand clones, with about 32% observed a single time. Here the sequenced sample was alloreactive CD8+ T cells from a mixed lymphocyte reaction culture, taken before intestinal transplant. All receptors derive from a human patient who received an intestinal transplant. Each CDR3 is given with its conserved first and last residue. A D gene is named only where the DNA matches it firmly. Not every row has a clone size; where given, it reads once, few, many or a size class.

d_call j_call v_call clone_size cdr3_aa cdr3_nt
. TRBJ2-7 TRBV5-1 . CASSLDQGSPYEQYF TGCGCCAGCAGCTTGGATCAGGGGTCCCCCTACGAGCAGTACTTC
. TRBJ2-4 TRBV21-1 . CASSPGWTGGLLAKDIQYF TGTGCCAGCAGTCCCGGGTGGACAGGGGGCCTTCTAGCCAAAGACATTCAGTACTTC
. TRBJ2-1 TRBV7-9 . CASFVAYNEQFF TGTGCCAGCTTTGTAGCCTACAATGAGCAGTTCTTC
. TRBJ2-7 TRBV27 few CASSLSYGTYEQYF TGTGCCAGCAGTTTATCGTACGGGACCTACGAGCAGTACTTC
. TRBJ2-3 TRBV11-2 . CASSVGALGGVSDTQYF TGTGCCAGCTCCGTGGGGGCCCTAGGGGGGGTTTCAGATACGCAGTATTTT
TRBD2 TRBJ2-7 TRBV29-1 large CSVAGGAHEQYF TGCAGCGTTGCGGGGGGAGCGCACGAGCAGTACTTC
TRBD1 TRBJ2-7 TRBV28 medium-sized CASSLSQGGYEQYF TGTGCCAGCAGTTTATCACAGGGGGGCTACGAGCAGTACTTC
. TRBJ1-5 TRBV10-3 . CAISGDSPNQPQHF TGTGCCATCAGTGGAGACAGCCCCAATCAGCCCCAGCATTTT
TRBD1 TRBJ1-1 TRBV9 . CASSPHETGIPEAFF TGTGCCAGCAGCCCTCACGAGACAGGGATCCCTGAAGCTTTCTTT
TRBD2 TRBJ2-2 TRBV7-9 few CASSSTVRLAGEAGELFF TGTGCCAGCAGCTCGACGGTTAGACTAGCGGGAGAGGCCGGGGAGCTGTTTTTT
TRBD2 TRBJ2-3 TRBV19 medium-sized CASSIGAGGGTDTQYF TGTGCCAGTAGTATTGGGGCGGGGGGCGGCACAGATACGCAGTATTTT
. TRBJ1-4 TRBV19 few CASKRTATNEKLFF TGTGCCAGTAAGAGGACAGCAACTAATGAAAAACTGTTTTTT
. TRBJ2-7 TRBV5-1 . CASSFRTAYEQYF TGCGCCAGCAGCTTTAGGACAGCATACGAGCAGTACTTC
TRBD2 TRBJ2-1 TRBV13 medium-sized CASSLGGSGYNEQFF TGTGCCAGCAGCTTAGGGGGTAGCGGGTACAATGAGCAGTTCTTC
. TRBJ2-5 TRBV12-2 . CASRPDSLKETQYF TGTGCAAGTCGCCCAGACTCACTGAAAGAGACCCAGTACTTC
TRBD1 TRBJ2-7 TRBV7-9 few CASSDRQGFSEQYF TGTGCCAGCAGCGACCGACAGGGTTTTTCCGAGCAGTACTTC
TRBD1 TRBJ1-6 TRBV5-1 medium-sized CASSSVQGSVSPLHF TGCGCCAGCAGCTCCGTACAGGGGTCGGTTTCACCCCTCCACTTT
TRBD2 TRBJ2-1 TRBV7-8 once CASSLVGLAAISYNEQFF TGTGCCAGCAGCTTAGTAGGGCTAGCGGCAATCTCCTACAATGAGCAGTTCTTC
. TRBJ1-1 TRBV6-4 once CASSEGGTEAFF TGTGCCAGCAGTGAAGGGGGAACTGAAGCTTTCTTT
TRBD1 TRBJ2-7 TRBV5-6 few CASSRDRAHEQYF TGTGCCAGCAGCCGGGACAGGGCCCACGAGCAGTACTTC
. TRBJ2-1 TRBV27 medium-sized CASSLGGAYNEQFF TGTGCCAGCAGTTTGGGTGGAGCCTACAATGAGCAGTTCTTC
. TRBJ1-2 TRBV4-1 . CASSQAPSLTGKGYTF TGCGCCAGCAGCCAAGCGCCTAGCTTAACAGGGAAAGGCTACACCTTC
. TRBJ1-2 TRBV27 once CASSFGPGSAYGYTF TGTGCCAGCAGTTTTGGTCCAGGGTCCGCGTATGGCTACACCTTC
. TRBJ2-4 TRBV4-1 once CASSQERGIAKNIQYF TGCGCCAGCAGCCAAGAGCGCGGGATAGCCAAAAACATTCAGTACTTC
TRBD1 TRBJ2-7 TRBV11-2 once CASSLEQGYEQYF TGTGCCAGCAGCTTAGAACAGGGGTACGAGCAGTACTTC
. TRBJ2-7 TRBV7-9 few CASTGTSYEQYF TGTGCCAGCACCGGGACTTCCTACGAGCAGTACTTC
. TRBJ2-7 TRBV5-6 large CASSFRDGSSYEQYF TGTGCCAGCAGTTTCAGGGATGGTAGCTCCTACGAGCAGTACTTC
TRBD2 TRBJ2-4 TRBV5-1 . CASSLDREGWEGYIQYF TGCGCCAGCAGCTTGGACCGGGAAGGTTGGGAGGGATACATTCAGTACTTC
. TRBJ2-1 TRBV7-6 few CASSSNVGVRGVEQFF TGTGCCAGCAGCTCTAATGTCGGGGTTCGTGGGGTTGAGCAGTTCTTC
. TRBJ2-3 TRBV5-6 . CASSLAASATDTQYF TGTGCCAGCAGCTTGGCAGCTAGCGCCACAGATACGCAGTATTTT
TRBD1 TRBJ2-7 TRBV28 . CASSFRGWPYEQYF TGTGCCAGCAGTTTCAGGGGGTGGCCCTACGAGCAGTACTTC
. TRBJ1-2 TRBV2 . CASFRGGYTF TGTGCCAGCTTCCGGGGAGGCTACACCTTC
TRBD2 TRBJ2-7 TRBV15 . CATSRKVAAGGRGREQYF TGTGCCACCAGCCGCAAAGTGGCGGCGGGAGGGCGGGGTCGTGAGCAGTACTTC
. TRBJ2-7 TRBV7-8 . CASSPGAGQGYEQYF TGTGCCAGCAGCCCGGGCGCGGGCCAGGGGTACGAGCAGTACTTC
TRBD1 TRBJ2-1 TRBV28 . CASSLPWDRVNEQFF TGTGCCAGCAGTTTACCTTGGGACAGGGTGAATGAGCAGTTCTTC
TRBD1 TRBJ2-1 TRBV29-1 . CSVGTGGWDEQFF TGCAGCGTCGGGACAGGGGGCTGGGATGAGCAGTTCTTC
TRBD2 TRBJ2-3 TRBV11-2 . CASSLTGLTTDTQYF TGTGCCAGCAGCTTGACGGGACTAACCACAGATACGCAGTATTTT
. TRBJ2-5 TRBV27 . CASSFRQNHQETQYF TGTGCCAGCAGTTTTCGACAGAACCACCAAGAGACCCAGTACTTC
. TRBJ2-7 TRBV10-2 medium-sized CASSELHSYEQYF TGCGCCAGCAGTGAGCTTCACAGCTACGAGCAGTACTTC